This T cell receptor (beta chain) was captured in a study of metastatic and nonmetastatic thyroid tumors. Study-level points and caveats: Malignant tumors reportedly showed significantly higher TCR beta diversity than benign nodules in both blood and tumor.

Germline CDR1 LGHDT, CDR2 YNNKEL (reference sequence). This CDR3 comprises 15 residues. J lost 5 bases, V lost 3 bases, and 5 bases had no gene match. Prior to thyroid surgery, none of the patients had received any treatment. TCRdb used MiXCR to call clones anew from the PCR reads. The data show about 17,000 clones, about 25% seen once. This clone was recorded many times. The antigen remains unidentified. The sample carries other DNA sequences with the same CDR3. The receptor comes from a female donor with papillary thyroid cancer or a benign thyroid nodule (not recorded which). Some clones in this sample may be carry-over from other donors' samples. The chain is built from TRBV3-1 and TRBJ2-5; 11 bases line up with TRBD2. The source material was adjacent normal tissue. The CDR3 DNA reads TGTGCCAGCAGCCACGGCCTAGCGGGAGGCGAGACCCAGTACTTC. It translates to CASSHGLAGGETQYF.